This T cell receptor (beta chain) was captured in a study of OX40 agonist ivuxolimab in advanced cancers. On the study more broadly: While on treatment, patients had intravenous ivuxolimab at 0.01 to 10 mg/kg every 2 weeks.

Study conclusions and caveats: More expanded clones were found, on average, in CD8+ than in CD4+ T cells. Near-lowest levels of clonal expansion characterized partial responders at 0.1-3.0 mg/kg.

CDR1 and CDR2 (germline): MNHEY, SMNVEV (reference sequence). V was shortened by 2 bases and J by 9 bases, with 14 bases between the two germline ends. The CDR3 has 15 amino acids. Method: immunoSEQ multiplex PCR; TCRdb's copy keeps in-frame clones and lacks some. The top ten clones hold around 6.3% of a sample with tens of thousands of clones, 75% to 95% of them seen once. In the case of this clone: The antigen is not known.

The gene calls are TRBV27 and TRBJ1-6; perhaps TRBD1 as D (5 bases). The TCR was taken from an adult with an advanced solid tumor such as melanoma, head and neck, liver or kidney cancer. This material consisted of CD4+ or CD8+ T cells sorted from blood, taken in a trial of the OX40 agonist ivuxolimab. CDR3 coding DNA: TGTGCCAGCAGTTTAGAATGGGGACTTGCTTCACCCCTCCACTTT. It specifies CASSLEWGLASPLHF.